These 14 T cell receptor beta chains originate from one sample sequenced in a study of vaccination and CD4 T cells after COVID-19. Treatment specified: 10-day PBMC culture with coronavirus spike peptide pools or control peptides (ViraFEST assay). These receptors have no known antigen. Sequenced with the Oncomine TCR Beta short-read assay was DNA taken from cultured CD4+ T cells. TCRdb fed the PCR reads into MiXCR, producing one record per CDR3 protein. The data contain roughly 10,000 distinct CDR3 sequences, about 57% of them singletons. The sample consisted of CD4+ T cells from blood, cultured in vitro. Receptor source: a human donor who had recovered from COVID-19.

This clonotype was counted only a few times. The chain carries TRBV20-1 and TRBJ2-3; D might be TRBD2 (5 bases). V was clipped by 7 bases and J by 1 base, with 9 bases between them. CDR1 and CDR2 from the germline V gene are DFQATT and SNEGSKA (reference sequence). This CDR3 has 12 amino acids. The CDR3 spells CSGGEGTDTQYF. The CDR3 DNA reads TGCAGTGGGGGAGAGGGCACAGATACGCAGTATTTT.

This clonotype was counted between two and nine times. The chain links TRBV6-1 to TRBJ2-2, with 12 bases lining up with TRBD2. V was clipped by 6 bases and J by 7 bases; unmatched bases: 6. The CDR3 loop spans 15 amino acids. Germline CDR1 MNHNS, CDR2 SASEGT. The DNA of the CDR3 is TGTGCCAGCAGGACTAGCGGGAGAGAGGGCGGGGAGCTGTTTTTT. Translation: CASRTSGREGGELFF.

This clonotype was seen more than once but under ten times. The rearrangement joins TRBV6-2 or TRBV6-3 to TRBJ2-7, with 7 bases lining up with TRBD1. V gave up 2 bases and J gave up 2 bases; unmatched junction bases: 9. From germline, CDR1 is MNHEY and CDR2 SVGEGT. The CDR3 is made up of 16 amino acids. CDR3 coding DNA: TGTGCCAGCAGTTACCACTACAGGGGTCTGACCTACGAGCAGTACTTC. Its translation is CASSYHYRGLTYEQYF.

In this sample, this clonotype turned up a few times. This sequence joins TRBV20-1 and TRBJ2-4; D perhaps matches TRBD2 (5 bases). Germline V gives CDR1 DFQATT, CDR2 SNEGSKA (reference sequence). The V end lost 0 bases, the J end lost 0 bases, and 12 bases lay between the germline ends. The CDR3 contains 16 residues. The CDR3 DNA reads as TGCAGTGCTAGAGATGTCGCAGGACTAGCCAAAAACATTCAGTACTTC. This codes for CSARDVAGLAKNIQYF.

The chain recombines TRBV27 with TRBJ2-7; no definite D call. Trimming removed 5 bases from V and 3 bases from J, with 5 bases in between. CDR3 length: 11 amino acids. Germline V gene data show CDR1 as MNHEY and CDR2 as SMNVEV (reference sequence). In nucleotides, the CDR3 is TGTGCCAGCAGTAAAGTCTACGAGCAGTACTTC. It codes for CASSKVYEQYF.

This clonotype was counted only a few times. This sequence joins TRBV23-1 and TRBJ2-2; D may be TRBD2 (6 bases). TRBV23-1 is sorted into the ORF group, with uncertain function. V gave up 5 bases and J gave up 5 bases, with 12 bases separating them. CDR3 length: 14 residues. CDR3 DNA: TGCGCCAGCAGTTGGCCGGAGGGGACCGGGGAGCTGTTTTTT. This gives the protein CASSWPEGTGELFF.

This clonotype was counted only a few times. The genes are TRBV5-4 and TRBJ2-7, with 14 bases matching TRBD2. CDR1 is SGHNT and CDR2 is YYREEE in the germline V gene (reference sequence). The CDR3 length is 13 residues. Losses at the gene ends were 5 bases for V and 6 bases for J; bases not matched to a gene: 1. In nucleotides, the CDR3 is TGTGCCAGCAGAGGACTAGCGGGAGGCGAGCAGTACTTC. The encoded protein is CASRGLAGGEQYF.

This clonotype was observed a few times. The chain carries TRBV7-9 and TRBJ2-7, with D unresolved. The ends were cut back, 1 base at V and 7 bases at J, with 11 bases in the middle. Germline V CDR1 and CDR2: SEHNR, FQNEAQ (reference sequence). This CDR3 comprises 13 residues. For the CDR3, the DNA is TGTGCCAGCAGCTTAGGGAGCCTGGGGGAGCAGTACTTC. Its translation: CASSLGSLGEQYF.

The rearrangement links TRBV20-1 to TRBJ1-4, with D tentatively TRBD1 (6 bases). Trimming took off 5 bases at V and 8 bases at J, with 24 bases between the two ends. The CDR3 extends over 16 amino acids. The germline CDR1 and CDR2 sequences are DFQATT and SNEGSKA (reference sequence). CDR3 coding DNA: TGCAGTGCTTACTCCTTTGAACAGGGCCCGCGAGAAAAACTGTTTTTT. Translated: CSAYSFEQGPREKLFF.

V is TRBV2 and J is TRBJ2-2; 10 nucleotides match TRBD2. Unmatched junction bases numbered 5, after V lost 6 bases and J lost 7 bases. Germline V gene lookup returns CDR1 SNHLY and CDR2 FYNNEI. The CDR3 is 14 residues long. This CDR3 reads CASRAGGPNGELFF. Written as DNA, the CDR3 is TGTGCCAGCAGAGCGGGAGGGCCCAACGGGGAGCTGTTTTTT.

The V call is TRBV10-3, the J call TRBJ1-2, with TRBD1 matching 8 bases. Germline V gives CDR1 ENHRY, CDR2 SYGVKD. CDR3 length: 13 amino acids. With V trimmed by 8 bases and J by 6 bases, 8 bases remained unmatched. The CDR3, as DNA: TGTGCCATCGCTGACAGGGGAGAGGATGGCTACACCTTC. This sequence encodes CAIADRGEDGYTF.

V usage is TRBV2 and J usage is TRBJ1-2; D might be TRBD1 (6 bases). V was trimmed by 6 bases and J by 5 bases, leaving 13 bases between them. CDR3 length: 13 amino acids. Looked up from germline, CDR1 is SNHLY and CDR2 is FYNNEI. DNA for the CDR3: TGTGCCAGCAGAGTAATTCAGGGGTATGGCTACACCTTC. Translation gives CASRVIQGYGYTF.

V gene TRBV20-1 combines with J gene TRBJ2-2, with unresolved D. Looked up from germline, CDR1 is DFQATT and CDR2 is SNEGSKA (reference sequence). There are 16 residues in the CDR3. Trimming removed 2 bases from V and 1 base from J, with 14 bases in between. The CDR3, as DNA: TGCAGTGCTAGATCCTTAAAGCAATTGAACACCGGGGAGCTGTTTTTT. Its translation is CSARSLKQLNTGELFF.

This clonotype was found a few times. The CDR3 reads CASSRLPGQRTRSVGSPLHF. CDR3 coding DNA: TGTGCCAGCAGCCGCCTTCCGGGACAGAGGACAAGATCAGTCGGTTCACCCCTCCACTTT. The J gene is TRBJ1-6, the V gene TRBV7-3; 7 bases agree with TRBD1. With V trimmed by 5 bases and J by 9 bases, 25 bases remained unmatched. The CDR3 consists of 20 residues. Per the germline V gene, CDR1 is SGHTA and CDR2 is FQGTGA.